This T cell receptor (beta chain) stems from a study of shared clonotypes between healthy human individuals. The CDR3 is 16 amino acids. Germline V lookup: CDR1 MNHEY, CDR2 SMNVEV (reference sequence). J was trimmed by 4 bases and V by 6 bases; bases with no gene match: 10. CD8 memory merged CD45RO+ cells and CCR7-negative CD45RA+ TemRA cells into one population. Genomic DNA of every subset was divided equally among multiple immunoSEQ plates. In the study's own analysis: ImmunoSEQ yielded junction-only sequences lacking quality scores, so filtering differed. Some clones are missing from TCRdb's copy, which holds only in-frame ones; the method was immunoSEQ multiplex PCR. For V, J and clone size, that table is used; D and trimming come from the DNA. The table has hundreds of thousands of clones, 96% seen once; the top ten hold approximately 0.32%.

The chain couples TRBV27 to TRBJ1-5; 9 nucleotides agree with TRBD1. The sample was memory CD8+ T cells sorted from blood. Specified subset: CD45RO+ cells pooled with CCR7-negative TemRA cells. This clonotype was obtained from a man between 25 and 39 years old in good health. The CDR3 protein is CASSSTGQGVNQPQHF. CDR3 coding DNA: TGTGCCAGCAGCTCGACGGGACAGGGAGTAAATCAGCCCCAGCATTTT.